These T cell receptor beta chains were read from a single sample in a study of OX40 agonist ivuxolimab in advanced cancers. Sequenced by immunoSEQ multiplex PCR; TCRdb stores in-frame clones only, minus some. The table lists 14,000 or so clones, roughly 79% of them singletons, with 35% to 45% in the top ten. This material consisted of CD4+ or CD8+ T cells sorted from blood, taken in a trial of the OX40 agonist ivuxolimab. Source of these receptors: an adult with an advanced solid tumor such as melanoma, head and neck, liver or kidney cancer. Both conserved end residues are part of each CDR3. Each record gives: J gene, clone size, D gene, V gene, CDR3 DNA, CDR3 protein. D genes are given only for firm matches. The size field is filled for only some rows; it gives once, few, many or a size class.

TRBJ1-2 few TRBD1 TRBV9 TGTGCCAGCAGCGCTACCCTGGGACAGGGCCGCGGCTACACCTTC CASSATLGQGRGYTF
TRBJ2-7 NA NA TRBV2 TGTGCCAGCAGGGGCAGGGACGAGCAGTACTTC CASRGRDEQYF
TRBJ2-7 NA NA TRBV5-6 TGTGCCAGCAGCTACCAGTCGAGTCAGGACCAGGACGATTACGAGCAGTACTTC CASSYQSSQDQDDYEQYF
TRBJ2-1 NA NA TRBV7-8 TGTGCCAGCAGCTTTATCCCCCCCGACAATGAGCAGTTCTTC CASSFIPPDNEQFF
TRBJ2-1 NA TRBD2 TRBV6-6 TGTGCCAGCAGTTCCGCGGGGGGACCGATTAGTGAGCAGTTCTTC CASSSAGGPISEQFF
TRBJ2-1 NA NA TRBV7-9 TGTGCCAGCAGTTCTGCCTACAATGAGCAGTTCTTC CASSSAYNEQFF
TRBJ2-1 NA NA TRBV5-1 TGCGCCAGCAGCTTTGATGGGGGCGCCTACAATGAGCAGTTCTTC CASSFDGGAYNEQFF
TRBJ2-2 NA NA TRBV5-4 TGTGCCAGCAGCCCCGACAGAGCCTGGAACACCGGGGAGCTGTTTTTT CASSPDRAWNTGELFF
TRBJ1-5 NA TRBD1 TRBV28 TGTGCCAGCAGCTGGGCAGGGGGGGAGAATCAGCCCCAGCATTTT CASSWAGGENQPQHF
TRBJ2-1 once NA TRBV15 TGTGCCACCAGCAGAGACTCCCGACGAGATGAGCAGTTCTTC CATSRDSRRDEQFF
TRBJ2-3 few NA TRBV5-4 TGTGCCAGCAGCTTGGGACAGTGGGGAGATACGCAGTATTTT CASSLGQWGDTQYF
TRBJ1-2 once NA TRBV27 TGTGCCACCATGTCACACTATGGCTACACCTTC CATMSHYGYTF
TRBJ1-1 NA TRBD1 TRBV7-9 TGTGCCAGCACCCTCTTACGGGGACAGGGGGCGGAGGTGAACACTGAAGCTTTCTTT CASTLLRGQGAEVNTEAFF
TRBJ2-7 NA NA TRBV14 TGTGCCAGCAGCATCGTGGCTGGACCCTACGAGCAGTACTTC CASSIVAGPYEQYF
TRBJ2-2 NA NA TRBV29-1 TGCAGCGTTGTAGGTACGGACACCGGGGAGCTGTTTTTT CSVVGTDTGELFF
TRBJ2-7 NA NA TRBV5-1 TGCGCCAGCAGGGAGGGCTCCTACGAGCAGTACTTC CASREGSYEQYF
TRBJ1-1 NA TRBD1 TRBV19 TGTGCCAGTAGTCAGGGGGCCACTGAAGCTTTCTTT CASSQGATEAFF
TRBJ2-7 NA NA TRBV7-8 TGTGCCAGCAGCCCACGGGACATATCCTACGAGCAGTACTTC CASSPRDISYEQYF
TRBJ2-5 NA TRBD2 TRBV10-2 TGCGCCAGCAGTGGGGACACCGGGACTAGATCCCAAGAGACCCAGTACTTC CASSGDTGTRSQETQYF
TRBJ1-1 medium-sized TRBD1 TRBV6-4 TGTGCCAGCAGAGCGCGGGACAGGGGGTTAGCTTTCTTT CASRARDRGLAFF
TRBJ2-2 NA NA TRBV7-9 TGTGCCAGCAGCTTTGGGGAGCAGGGGACCGGGGAGCTGTTTTTT CASSFGEQGTGELFF
TRBJ1-1 few TRBD1 TRBV15 TGTGCCACCAGCAGACCGTGGGTACAGGGGGGTACTGAAGCTTTCTTT CATSRPWVQGGTEAFF